This TCR beta chain was retrieved from a study of T cell responses to AZD1222 COVID-19 vaccine. Study-wide results and caveats: Vaccine-related CD4 TCRs covered spike, predominating at 160-218 and 743-854.

On this clone: The antigen is not known.

The V gene end was trimmed by 2 bases and the J gene end by 6 bases; junction bases not matched to a gene: 6. CDR1 LGHDT and CDR2 YNNKEL come from the germline V gene (reference sequence). CDR3 length: 15 amino acids. Only in-frame clones appear in the TCRdb table, and some are missing; sequencing was by immunoSEQ multiplex PCR. The data hold roughly 120,000 clones, with 87% observed a single time. The TCR sequence derives from an adult in good health. The material was peripheral blood, obtained on day 0 of AZD1222 vaccination. The chain uses TRBV3-1 (or the pseudogene TRBV3-2) and TRBJ2-7; 11 nucleotides line up with TRBD1. The CDR3 DNA follows: TGTGCCAGCAGCCAAACCGGGACAGGGGGTGCCGAGCAGTACTTC. Its protein is CASSQTGTGGAEQYF.